A single sample is the source of the 30 T cell receptor beta chains below, sequenced in a study of cytomegalovirus exposure and HLA in healthy donors. In the PCR, 60 Vbeta and 13 Jbeta primers were used. Sequenced by immunoSEQ multiplex PCR; TCRdb stores in-frame clones only, minus some. The table shows around 160,000 clones, with more than 65% occurring only once. The sequenced material came from PBMCs. Receptor source: a young man in good health and CMV-seropositive.

The chain has TRBV11-1 and TRBJ2-1, with TRBD2 identical over 13 bases. Trimming took 5 bases from V and 12 from J; bases not matched to a gene: 7. The CDR3 loop spans 14 amino acids. CDR1 SGHAT and CDR2 FQDESV come from the germline V gene (reference sequence). CDR3 in DNA: TGTGCCAGCAGCCCAGGACTAGCGGGAGAACGGCAGTTCTTC. Protein: CASSPGLAGERQFF. Together with reference TRBV11-1 and TRBJ2-1, the CDR3 gives the full variable domain: EAEVAQSPRYKITEKSQAVAFWCDPISGHATLYWYRQILGQGPELLVQFQDESVVDDSQLPKDRFSAERLKGVDSTLKIQPAELGDSAMYLCASSPGLAGERQFFGPGTRLTVL.

V gene TRBV28 combines with J gene TRBJ1-2; TRBD1 is a possible D gene (6 bases). Trimming stripped 8 bases from V and 4 bases from J, with 8 bases between. This CDR3 region has 11 residues. From germline, CDR1 is MDHEN and CDR2 SYDVKM. The CDR3 region has the DNA TGTGCCAGCGAAGGGGGCTATGGCTACACCTTC. This codes for CASEGGYGYTF.

The chain joins TRBV27 to TRBJ1-1; D is unclear. Deletions cut 0 bases from V and 3 bases from J, with 11 bases between. From germline, CDR1 is MNHEY and CDR2 SMNVEV (reference sequence). CDR3 length: 15 amino acids. This chain's CDR3 is CASSLSLEGDTEAFF. The CDR3 bases are TGTGCCAGCAGTTTATCCCTCGAGGGAGACACTGAAGCTTTCTTT.

The chain employs TRBV6-1 and TRBJ1-5, with 7 nucleotides matching TRBD1. CDR1 and CDR2 from the germline V gene are MNHNS and SASEGT. The CDR3 consists of 15 residues. The V and J ends lost 7 bases and 7 bases, in that order; junction bases with no gene match: 13. CDR3: CASTINRGVGQPQHF. CDR3 bases: TGTGCCAGCACCATCAACAGGGGTGTGGGGCAGCCCCAGCATTTT.

The J gene is TRBJ1-2, the V gene TRBV11-2, with 9 bases matching TRBD1. Looked up from germline, CDR1 is SGHAT and CDR2 is FQNNGV. V lost 4 bases and J lost 5; bases outside the gene matches: 8. CDR3 length: 15 residues. The CDR3 sequence: CASSYSRDRAYGYTF. DNA for the CDR3: TGTGCCAGCAGCTATAGCCGGGACAGGGCTTATGGCTACACCTTC.

The V and J genes are TRBV10-3 and TRBJ2-5; D is uncertain. Trimming left V 4 bases short and J 4 bases short, with 7 bases between. The CDR3 has 12 residues. Germline assignment: CDR1 ENHRY and CDR2 SYGVKD. CDR3 DNA: TGTGCCATCAGTGGTACTCCAGAGACCCAGTACTTC. This codes for CAISGTPETQYF.

V gene TRBV5-6 combines with J gene TRBJ2-5; TRBD2 agrees at 16 bases. Trimming took 4 bases from V and 5 from J; bases not matched to a gene: 5. The CDR3 is 16 residues long. Germline CDR1 reads SGHDT; CDR2 reads YYEEEE. Here the CDR3 DNA reads TGTGCCAGCAGCAGAGGGACTAGCGGGAGGGGCGAGACCCAGTACTTC. It yields the protein CASSRGTSGRGETQYF.

V is TRBV11-3 and J is TRBJ1-2, with D possibly TRBD1 on 5 matching bases. This CDR3 spans 13 amino acids. V lost 1 base, J lost 8 bases, and 11 bases lay in between. CDR1 is SGHNT and CDR2 is YENEEA in the germline V gene. Here the CDR3 reads CASSLAGFGGYTF. The CDR3 DNA reads as TGTGCCAGCAGCTTAGCAGGGTTCGGGGGCTACACCTTC.

This clone is a singleton in its sample. The chain is built from TRBV14 and TRBJ2-7; D perhaps matches TRBD1 (6 bases). The germline V and J ends were trimmed by 4 bases and 3 bases, with 10 bases remaining between them. The CDR3 contains 13 residues. The germline gives CDR1 SGHDN, CDR2 FVKESK. CDR3 in DNA: TGTGCCAGCAGCCTAGGGGGAAGCTACGAGCAGTACTTC. It translates to CASSLGGSYEQYF. The full variable domain, rest sourced from reference TRBV14 and TRBJ2-7, is EAGVTQFPSHSVIEKGQTVTLRCDPISGHDNLYWYRRVMGKEIKFLLHFVKESKQDESGMPNNRFLAERTGGTYSTLKVQPAELEDSGVYFCASSLGGSYEQYFGPGTRLTVT.

The rearrangement joins TRBV7-9 to TRBJ2-1; 10 nucleotides align to TRBD2. The CDR3 totals 15 residues. The trim removed 5 bases at V and 3 bases at J, leaving 4 bases unmatched. CDR1 and CDR2 (germline): SEHNR, FQNEAQ (reference sequence). The CDR3 DNA follows: TGTGCCAGCAGCAGAGCGGGAGGGATCTACAATGAGCAGTTCTTC. Its translation is CASSRAGGIYNEQFF.

V usage is TRBV18 and J usage is TRBJ2-3; 9 bases align to TRBD2. Germline loops: CDR1 KGHSH, CDR2 LQKENI. V trimming: 3 bases; J trimming: 3 bases; junction bases outside the gene matches: 4. This CDR3 has 15 amino acids. The CDR3 is CASSPSGRRTDTQYF. In DNA, the CDR3 is TGTGCCAGCTCACCGAGCGGGAGGAGGACAGATACGCAGTATTTT.

The chain links TRBV9 to TRBJ2-3, with D possibly being TRBD2 (6 bases). Per germline, CDR1 SGDLS and CDR2 YYNGEE. The CDR3 spans 14 residues. V shed 4 bases and J shed 0 bases, with 9 bases lying between them. The CDR3 region is CASSLGTSTDTQYF. The CDR3 DNA follows: TGTGCCAGCAGCCTAGGGACTAGCACAGATACGCAGTATTTT.

The rearrangement links TRBV2 to TRBJ2-1, with D perhaps TRBD2 (6 bases). Per germline, CDR1 SNHLY and CDR2 FYNNEI. This CDR3 has 15 amino acids. Trimming took off 2 bases at V and 4 bases at J, with 12 bases between the two ends. The CDR3 DNA sequence: TGTGCCAGCAGTGAACGGTGGGACTTATACAATGAGCAGTTCTTC. Translating gives CASSERWDLYNEQFF.

V is TRBV4-1 and J is TRBJ2-1; 12 bases line up with TRBD2. From germline, CDR1 is MGHRA and CDR2 YSYEKL. The ends lost 0 bases at V and 9 bases at J; junction bases unmatched: 18. This CDR3 is 20 amino acids long. CDR3 region: CASSQDELAGGYGVNSEQFF. The CDR3 DNA follows: TGCGCCAGCAGCCAAGATGAGCTAGCGGGAGGGTACGGGGTTAATAGTGAGCAGTTCTTC.

For the CDR3, the DNA is TGTGCCAGCAGCTTACAGTGGCACCATAGCAATCAGCCCCAGCATTTT. This sequence encodes CASSLQWHHSNQPQHF. The chain is built from TRBV7-2 and TRBJ1-5; no reliable D call. The germline gives CDR1 SGHTA, CDR2 FQGNSA. The ends were cut back, 2 bases at V and 0 bases at J, with 11 bases in the middle. The CDR3 has 16 amino acids.

The chain joins TRBV28 to TRBJ2-6; TRBD1 matches 9 bases. V gave up 5 bases and J gave up 4 bases; unmatched junction bases: 9. CDR1 and CDR2 (germline): MDHEN, SYDVKM. The CDR3 runs 17 residues. CDR3 sequence: CASSARTGASGANVLTF. CDR3 bases: TGTGCCAGCAGTGCTCGGACAGGGGCCTCCGGGGCCAACGTCCTGACTTTC.

The chain recombines TRBV7-2 with TRBJ2-5, with D perhaps matching TRBD1 (6 bases). V was cut by 0 bases and J by 4 bases, with 9 bases left in between. Germline CDR1 and CDR2: SGHTA and FQGNSA. The CDR3 runs 14 residues. CDR3 amino acids: CASSLAQGPETQYF. Here the CDR3 DNA reads TGTGCCAGCAGCTTAGCGCAGGGGCCAGAGACCCAGTACTTC.

The V and J genes are TRBV9 and TRBJ1-4, with 7 bases matching TRBD1. This CDR3 comprises 14 residues. Losses at the gene ends were 0 bases for V and 7 bases for J; bases not matched to a gene: 3. Germline loops: CDR1 SGDLS, CDR2 YYNGEE. Written as DNA, the CDR3 is TGTGCCAGCAGCGTAGAGGGGGCGGGTGAAAAACTGTTTTTT. Translation: CASSVEGAGEKLFF.

The gene calls are TRBV6-5 and TRBJ2-7; 11 bases match TRBD2. The length of the CDR3 is 14 residues. After removal of 6 bases from V and 6 bases from J, the junction contained 7 bases not matched to a gene. Per the germline V gene, CDR1 is MNHEY and CDR2 is SVGAGI. CDR3 sequence: CASRVLAGGSEQYF. DNA for the CDR3: TGTGCCAGCAGAGTGCTAGCGGGAGGTTCCGAGCAGTACTTC.

In nucleotides, the CDR3 is TGCGCCAGCAGTAGACAGGGTGGGGCCAACGTCCTGACTTTC. Its protein product is CASSRQGGANVLTF. The chain couples TRBV10-2 to TRBJ2-6; 7 bases line up with TRBD1. Trimming cost V 5 bases and J 3 bases; bases outside gene matches: 1. The germline V gene encodes CDR1 WSHSY and CDR2 SAAADI. This CDR3 contains 14 residues.

The chain carries TRBV7-8 and TRBJ1-2, with D uncertain. The CDR3 length is 14 residues. V gave up 0 bases and J gave up 3 bases, with 8 bases separating them. Germline CDR1 SGHVS, CDR2 FQNEAQ. CDR3 amino acids: CASSLAASDYGYTF. The CDR3, as DNA: TGTGCCAGCAGCTTAGCGGCGAGCGACTATGGCTACACCTTC.

A single count supports this clone. V is TRBV5-6 and J is TRBJ1-5; no clear D gene. This CDR3 is built from 14 residues. The germline gives CDR1 SGHDT, CDR2 YYEEEE. Trimming stripped 2 bases from V and 2 bases from J, with 8 bases between. CDR3 in amino acids: CASSFGTGNQPQHF. The CDR3 nucleotides are TGTGCCAGCAGCTTTGGCACAGGCAATCAGCCCCAGCATTTT.

The chain employs TRBV18 and TRBJ2-3; 9 nucleotides match TRBD1. Germline CDR1 and CDR2: KGHSH and LQKENI. J lost 4 bases, V lost 6 bases, and 8 bases had no gene match. The CDR3 has 15 residues. The CDR3 DNA is TGTGCCAGCTCCCCGACAGGGGGGTTCGCAGATACGCAGTATTTT. Its translation: CASSPTGGFADTQYF.

J is TRBJ2-1 and V is TRBV7-2; tentative D call: TRBD2 (5 bases). This CDR3 is 15 amino acids long. The V end lost 5 bases, the J end lost 8 bases, and 19 bases lay between the germline ends. Germline V lookup: CDR1 SGHTA, CDR2 FQGNSA. The CDR3 reads CASSPSPLDLDEQFF. The CDR3 DNA sequence: TGTGCCAGCAGCCCCTCCCCACTAGATTTAGATGAGCAGTTCTTC.

The chain joins TRBV10-3 to TRBJ1-1, with 9 bases lining up with TRBD1. CDR1 and CDR2 from the germline V gene are ENHRY and SYGVKD. The CDR3 is 14 amino acids. The V gene end was trimmed by 5 bases and the J gene end by 10 bases; junction bases not matched to a gene: 11. Here the CDR3 DNA reads TGTGCCATCAGTACAATCCGGGACAGGGAAGGAGCTTTCTTT. Protein sequence: CAISTIRDREGAFF.

The genes are TRBV10-3 and TRBJ2-3, with D unclear. V dropped 2 bases and J dropped 6 bases, with 12 bases sitting between them. CDR3 length equals 14 residues. From germline, CDR1 is ENHRY and CDR2 SYGVKD. This CDR3 reads CAISENSNRDTQYF. The DNA for the CDR3 is TGTGCCATCAGTGAGAATTCTAATCGTGATACGCAGTATTTT.

This chain connects TRBV27 to TRBJ1-1; 7 nucleotides align to TRBD1. V lost 3 bases to trimming and J lost 5 bases; unmatched junction nucleotides: 6. CDR1 and CDR2 from the germline V gene are MNHEY and SMNVEV (reference sequence). The CDR3 contains 14 residues. This CDR3 is CASSFKGARTEAFF. The CDR3 coding sequence is TGTGCCAGCAGTTTTAAGGGGGCGCGAACTGAAGCTTTCTTT.

This sequence joins TRBV25-1 and TRBJ2-3, with a possible D match to TRBD1 (5 bases). Germline loops: CDR1 MGHDK, CDR2 SYGVNS. V lost 7 bases, J lost 4 bases, and 18 bases lay in between. The CDR3 is 15 residues long. The CDR3 here is CASKKGLVGPDTQYF. The CDR3 DNA reads as TGTGCCAGCAAGAAGGGGCTAGTTGGCCCAGATACGCAGTATTTT.

The V gene is TRBV7-8, the J gene TRBJ1-1; 9 bases line up with TRBD1. This CDR3 spans 14 amino acids. CDR1 is SGHVS and CDR2 is FQNEAQ in the germline V gene. The ends lost 4 bases at V and 3 bases at J; junction bases unmatched: 3. The CDR3 spells CASSWTGVDTEAFF. CDR3 DNA sequence: TGTGCCAGCAGCTGGACAGGGGTCGACACTGAAGCTTTCTTT.

The gene calls are TRBV19 and TRBJ1-5, with TRBD1 identical over 7 bases. This CDR3 has 14 residues. CDR1 LNHDA and CDR2 SQIVND come from the germline V gene (reference sequence). J lost 2 bases, V lost 9 bases, and 7 bases had no gene match. The CDR3, as DNA: TGTGCCAGCGGTGACAGGGTAGGCAATCAGCCCCAGCATTTT. Amino acids: CASGDRVGNQPQHF.